Included here is one T cell receptor beta chain sequence, with context. Its antigen is unidentified. The data originate from a study of immune evolution from preneoplasia to lung adenocarcinoma. Measured with immunoSEQ multiplex PCR; TCRdb has only the in-frame clones, and not every one. This table holds about 6,000 clones, under 80% found once. This CDR3 has 14 amino acids. V shed 10 bases and J shed 7 bases, with 20 bases lying between them. Germline lookup yields CDR1 MRHNA and CDR2 SNTAGT. Patient tissue came from resections in Japan or China, 2014–2017. Study-level results: Normal lung had highest clonality; later lesions appeared denser, more diverse.

The chain joins TRBV6-4 to TRBJ2-1; D gene unclear. This sequence was found in a person aged 70 to 85 with lung adenocarcinoma. The source material was FFPE adjacent normal lung tissue. The CDR3 DNA reads TGTGCCACCAGGAACACCCTTAAAGGGAATGAGCAGTTCTTC. This translates into CATRNTLKGNEQFF.